One and the same sample provided the 28 T cell receptor beta chains below, sequenced in a study of blood T cells in healthy people across ages. Next came a second PCR, run for about 6 to 11 cycles, which used a sample-barcoded 5' primer along with a J-beta primer mix. TCRdb re-analysed the 5' RACE reads in MiXCR, keeping a single row per CDR3 protein. The repertoire has 550,000 to 800,000 distinct CDR3 sequences, around 20% of them found once; the top ten carry about 3.6%. The sample was blood. These receptor sequences come from a man aged 70 or older in good health.

The chain has TRBV5-6 and TRBJ2-3; D might be TRBD1 or TRBD2, each matching 5 bases. Deletions cut 1 base from V and 3 bases from J, with 18 bases between. The CDR3 is made up of 17 amino acids. Germline-derived CDR1 and CDR2 are SGHDT and YYEEEE. The CDR3 DNA reads TGTGCCAGCAGCTTGAGAGGGGAAGGGGAAGTAACAGATACGCAGTATTTT. It translates to CASSLRGEGEVTDTQYF.

The rearrangement uses TRBV20-1 and TRBJ2-7; 11 bases agree with TRBD2. CDR1 DFQATT and CDR2 SNEGSKA come from the germline V gene (reference sequence). This CDR3 is built from 15 residues. Losses at the gene ends were 3 bases for V and 4 bases for J; bases not matched to a gene: 8. The CDR3 nucleotides are TGCAGTGCTAGGTTCGGGACTAGCGGAGCATACGAGCAGTACTTC. Encoded protein: CSARFGTSGAYEQYF.

This clonotype was seen a handful of times. The chain couples TRBV5-1 to TRBJ1-1; no clear D. CDR1 and CDR2 (germline): SGHRS, YFSETQ. V lost 6 bases to trimming and J lost 1 base, with 10 bases between them. CDR3 size: 13 residues. CDR3 sequence reads: CASMSGGNTEAFF. In DNA, the CDR3 is TGCGCCAGCATGTCGGGTGGGAACACTGAAGCTTTCTTT.

This chain links TRBV6-6 with TRBJ2-1; 11 bases align to TRBD2. The J call may be in error: the DNA end matches TRBJ2-5 better. The CDR3 runs to 15 residues. Germline V gene lookup returns CDR1 MNHNY and CDR2 SVGAGI (reference sequence). The CDR3, as DNA: TGTGCCAGCAGTCGCACTAGCGGGGGTTTAGAGACCCAGTACTTC. This translates into CASSRTSGGLETQYF.

This clonotype was seen a few times. The chain carries TRBV3-1 and TRBJ2-7; 8 nucleotides align to TRBD2. CDR3 size: 17 residues. Germline V gene lookup returns CDR1 LGHDT and CDR2 YNNKEL (reference sequence). J lost 0 bases, V lost 0 bases, and 7 bases had no gene match. CDR3 nucleotides: TGTGCCAGCAGCCAAGATTTGTCGGGAGGGAGCTCCTACGAGCAGTACTTC. Residues: CASSQDLSGGSSYEQYF.

The rearrangement uses TRBV6-6 and TRBJ2-5; no firm D call. The germline V gene has CDR1 MNHNY and CDR2 SVGAGI (reference sequence). The CDR3 covers 14 residues. V lost 0 bases and J 5 bases, leaving 10 bases between the germline ends. CDR3 protein: CASSYSVNGETQYF. In DNA, the CDR3 is TGTGCCAGCAGTTACTCGGTGAACGGGGAGACCCAGTACTTC.

The chain couples TRBV20-1 to TRBJ1-1, with unresolved D. The germline CDR1 and CDR2 sequences are DFQATT and SNEGSKA (reference sequence). This CDR3 has 12 residues. V dropped 5 bases and J dropped 5 bases, with 12 bases sitting between them. CDR3 in DNA: TGCAGTGCTGCTTCGGCCGGGACTGAAGCTTTCTTT. This translates into CSAASAGTEAFF.

To note about this clonotype: Germline and junction disagree at one end, which may indicate a read error. This chain joins TRBV6-2 or TRBV6-3 and TRBJ1-5, with D unresolved. The germline CDR1 and CDR2 sequences are MNHEY and SVGEGT. The CDR3 spans 15 residues. CDR3 protein: CAGNPTMGSNQPQHF. CDR3 bases: TGTGCCGGTAACCCAACGATGGGTTCCAATCAGCCCCAACATTTT.

This clonotype was detected only a few times. The rearrangement links TRBV20-1 to TRBJ2-5; D possibly corresponds to TRBD1 (6 bases). Germline lookup yields CDR1 DFQATT and CDR2 SNEGSKA (reference sequence). This CDR3 spans 12 amino acids. V gave up 7 bases and J gave up 5 bases, with 14 bases separating them. The CDR3 region is CSVWGLGETQYF. The DNA of the CDR3 is TGCAGTGTTTGGGGGCTGGGGGAGACCCAGTACTTC.

This clonotype was detected only a few times. V is TRBV5-1 and J is TRBJ1-2; TRBD1 matches at 7 bases. The CDR3 runs 14 residues. The junction had 8 bases not matched to a gene; V was cut back by 1 base and J by 8 bases. Germline CDR1 reads SGHRS; CDR2 reads YFSETQ. CDR3 residues: CASSLQTGIQGYTF. As DNA, the CDR3 is TGCGCCAGCAGCTTGCAGACAGGGATCCAAGGCTACACCTTC.

Comment on this clonotype: A read error is possible here, since a much larger clone lies one base away. V is TRBV12-3 or TRBV12-4 and J is TRBJ2-5; D is undetermined. The CDR3 runs 12 residues. V lost 5 bases and J 0 bases, leaving 4 bases between the germline ends. The CDR3, as DNA: TGTGCCAGCAGTAACAACCAAGAGACCCAGTACTTC. As protein: CASSNNQETQYF.

The chain's CDR3 is CSARWAGAYNEQFF. CDR3 sequence (DNA): TGCAGTGCTAGATGGGCGGGAGCCTACAATGAGCAGTTCTTC. V usage is TRBV20-1 and J usage is TRBJ2-1; TRBD2 agrees at 7 bases. The CDR3 has 14 amino acids. V shed 2 bases, J shed 2 bases, and the junction held 3 bases outside the gene matches. CDR1 DFQATT and CDR2 SNEGSKA come from the germline V gene (reference sequence).

The rearrangement joins TRBV19 to TRBJ2-7, with D tentatively TRBD1 or TRBD2 (5 bases each). V gave up 3 bases and J gave up 2 bases, with 11 bases separating them. The CDR3 has 14 residues. Germline V lookup: CDR1 LNHDA, CDR2 SQIVND (reference sequence). The CDR3 DNA follows: TGTGCCAGTAGTATGGGGGACGCCACCTACGAGCAGTACTTC. Residues: CASSMGDATYEQYF.

This clonotype came up a few times. This chain uses TRBV5-1 with TRBJ2-1; TRBD2 aligns across 12 bases. Trimming cost V 4 bases and J 5 bases; bases outside gene matches: 7. The CDR3 runs 16 residues. Germline V lookup: CDR1 SGHRS, CDR2 YFSETQ. The CDR3 sequence: CASSNGLAGNNNEQFF. The CDR3 coding sequence is TGCGCCAGCAGCAACGGACTAGCGGGAAACAACAATGAGCAGTTCTTC.

This clonotype was counted between two and nine times. The chain carries TRBV5-6 and TRBJ2-5; D gene unclear. Germline V gene data show CDR1 as SGHDT and CDR2 as YYEEEE. This CDR3 has 13 amino acids. The V end was cut by 0 bases, the J end by 5 bases, with 8 bases between. The CDR3 protein is CASSLVQFETQYF. The CDR3 nucleotides are TGTGCCAGCAGCTTGGTTCAGTTTGAGACCCAGTACTTC.

This sequence joins TRBV7-3 and TRBJ2-1, with D possibly being TRBD1 (6 bases). The DNA end is a closer match to TRBJ2-5, so the J assignment may be wrong. The CDR3 has 16 residues. The germline V gene encodes CDR1 SGHTA and CDR2 FQGTGA. The CDR3, as DNA: TGTGCCAGCAGCCAGGGGTCCACAGGCTCACAAGAGACCCAGTACTTC. This translates into CASSQGSTGSQETQYF.

Turning to this clonotype: The CDR3 does not close with the conserved phenylalanine or tryptophan, likely indicating a read error. The DNA is omitted, as the CDR3 cannot be located on it reliably, and the CDR3 follows TCRdb's listing. The chain combines TRBV6-1 with TRBJ2-7. The CDR3 sequence runs 10 residues, both termini included. Germline V lookup: CDR1 MNHNS, CDR2 SASEGT. The CDR3 loop is CASSERTNGL.

The chain employs TRBV11-2 and TRBJ2-2; TRBD1 is a possible D gene (6 bases). The CDR3 runs 15 residues. The V and J ends lost 7 bases and 1 base respectively, with 13 bases between them. Germline V gene lookup returns CDR1 SGHAT and CDR2 FQNNGV. CDR3 nucleotides: TGTGCCAGCAACTCCGGGACAAAGAACACCGGGGAGCTGTTTTTT. Protein: CASNSGTKNTGELFF.

This clonotype was seen a handful of times. This chain's CDR3 is CASSLDPTGNTEAFF. The CDR3 nucleotides read TGTGCCAGCAGCCTCGACCCGACAGGGAACACTGAAGCTTTCTTT. The chain has TRBV27 and TRBJ1-1; possibly TRBD1 for D (6 bases). The germline CDR1 and CDR2 sequences are MNHEY and SMNVEV (reference sequence). The CDR3 has 15 residues. Trimming left V 6 bases short and J 1 base short, with 15 bases between.

The table lists this clonotype with many counts. The V gene is TRBV6-1, the J gene TRBJ1-6; 8 positions match TRBD1. From germline, CDR1 is MNHNS and CDR2 SASEGT. J was trimmed by 0 bases and V by 7 bases; bases with no gene match: 2. The CDR3 is made up of 15 amino acids. This CDR3 reads CASNDRGSYNSPLHF. DNA of the CDR3: TGTGCCAGCAATGACAGGGGCTCCTATAATTCACCCCTCCACTTT.

This clonotype was observed a few times. The chain combines TRBV12-3 or TRBV12-4 with TRBJ2-7; 11 positions match TRBD2. The junction had 5 bases not matched to a gene; V was cut back by 6 bases and J by 1 base. The CDR3 runs 15 residues. The CDR3 coding sequence is TGTGCCAGCAGGGGGACTAGCGGCTTGTCCTACGAGCAGTACTTC. Its translation is CASRGTSGLSYEQYF.

This clonotype was counted between two and nine times. This rearrangement joins TRBV20-1 to TRBJ1-5; TRBD1 is a possible D gene (5 bases). Trimming cost V 5 bases and J 4 bases, with 12 bases left between them. Germline assignment: CDR1 DFQATT and CDR2 SNEGSKA (reference sequence). CDR3 size: 13 residues. This CDR3 reads CSAYGTRNQPQHF. In nucleotides, the CDR3 is TGCAGTGCTTACGGGACTCGGAATCAGCCCCAGCATTTT.

There are a few counts of this clonotype. The chain joins TRBV18 to TRBJ2-5, with unresolved D. Trimming left V 3 bases short and J 5 bases short, with 13 bases between. From germline, CDR1 is KGHSH and CDR2 LQKENI. The CDR3 loop spans 14 amino acids. For the CDR3, the DNA is TGTGCCAGCTCACCCTCCTCGGGCTTGGAGACCCAGTACTTC. It codes for CASSPSSGLETQYF. Based on the CDR3 plus reference TRBV18 and TRBJ2-5, the full variable domain is NAGVMQNPRHLVRRRGQEARLRCSPMKGHSHVYWYRQLPEEGLKFMVYLQKENIIDESGMPKERFSAEFPKEGPSILRIQQVVRGDSAAYFCASSPSSGLETQYFGPGTRLLVL.

Only a few counts were recorded for this clonotype. At one boundary the junction diverges from the germline segment, which might be a read error. This chain connects TRBV4-1 to TRBJ2-7, with a weak D call TRBD2 (6 bases). This CDR3 is 14 amino acids long. Germline V gene sequence: CDR1 MGHRA, CDR2 YSYEKL. The CDR3 is CTSSHRDSDYEQYF. The CDR3 nucleotides read TGCACCAGCAGCCACCGGGACTCCGATTACGAGCAGTACTTC.

This sequence joins TRBV29-1 and TRBJ2-3; D might be TRBD1 or TRBD2, each matching 6 bases. Trimming pared 2 bases from V and 4 bases from J, leaving 16 bases between. The length of the CDR3 is 15 residues. In germline, CDR1 is SQVTM, CDR2 ANQGSEA. The CDR3 loop reads CSVEPRDTVADTQYF. The DNA for the CDR3 is TGCAGCGTTGAACCGCGGGACACGGTGGCAGATACGCAGTATTTT.

The chain has TRBV27 and TRBJ2-7; D remains unclear. This CDR3 spans 11 amino acids. The germline CDR1 and CDR2 sequences are MNHEY and SMNVEV (reference sequence). V dropped 7 bases and J dropped 5 bases, with 9 bases sitting between them. CDR3 in DNA: TGTGCCAGCAAACGAGGAAACGAGCAGTACTTC. It specifies CASKRGNEQYF.

This clonotype was detected a few times. This chain connects TRBV7-9 to TRBJ2-5; 11 bases line up with TRBD2. CDR1 SEHNR and CDR2 FQNEAQ come from the germline V gene (reference sequence). This CDR3 region has 15 residues. J lost 5 bases, V lost 3 bases, and 5 bases had no gene match. CDR3 in amino acids: CASSLTSGMVETQYF. The DNA for the CDR3 is TGTGCCAGCAGCTTGACTAGCGGGATGGTGGAGACCCAGTACTTC.

The chain combines TRBV19 with TRBJ1-5; a weak D match, TRBD1 (6 bases). This CDR3 spans 14 amino acids. The V gene lost 3 bases and the J gene lost 4 bases, with 10 bases spanning the gap. Germline V gene sequence: CDR1 LNHDA, CDR2 SQIVND (reference sequence). CDR3 bases: TGTGCCAGTAGTATTGGGGGCGCGAATCAGCCCCAGCATTTT. Translating gives CASSIGGANQPQHF.